This is a list of T cell receptor beta chains from one sample in a study of blood T cell repertoires in COVID-19. The assay was immunoSEQ multiplex PCR, and TCRdb's table has in-frame clones only and misses some. The repertoire holds about 270,000 clones, with approximately 92% as singletons. The specimen was peripheral blood. Receptors originate from a person under 35 with COVID-19, enrolled during active disease. The CDR3 runs from the conserved cysteine through the conserved F or W. The order of the fields is J gene, V gene, D gene, clone size, CDR3 DNA, CDR3 protein. D genes are given only for firm matches. Not every row has a clone size; where given, it reads once, few, many or a size class.

TRBJ2-5,TRBV21-1,.,.,TGTGCCAGCAGCAAAGATCAGGGACTAGCGGAGCAAGAGACCCAGTACTTC,CASSKDQGLAEQETQYF
TRBJ1-3,TRBV7-9,.,.,TGTGCCAGCAGCTTAGTGAGGGAAAACACCATATATTTT,CASSLVRENTIYF
TRBJ1-2,TRBV30,.,.,TGTGCCTGCGAACGGGCAGGGAGGGGCTACACCTTC,CACERAGRGYTF
TRBJ2-7,TRBV7-9,TRBD2,.,TGTGCCAGCAGCAGCGGACTAGCGGGAGCCTACGAGCAGTACTTC,CASSSGLAGAYEQYF
TRBJ1-2,TRBV25-1,.,.,TGTGCCAGCAGTGAACCCACCCAGGGCTATGGCTACACCTTC,CASSEPTQGYGYTF
TRBJ2-7,TRBV7-2,.,.,TGTGCCAGCAGCTTAGACGGAGTCCCCTACGAGCAGTACTTC,CASSLDGVPYEQYF
TRBJ2-4,TRBV28,TRBD1,few,TGTGCCAGCAGTTTAAGGACAGGGGCCAAAAACATTCAGTACTTC,CASSLRTGAKNIQYF
TRBJ2-7,TRBV19,.,.,TGTGCCAGTAGTCCGCAGGGAAGCTCCTACGAGCAGTACTTC,CASSPQGSSYEQYF
TRBJ2-3,TRBV25-1,TRBD2,.,TGTGCCAGCAGTGGACTAGCGGGAGTCACAGATACGCAGTATTTT,CASSGLAGVTDTQYF
TRBJ2-1,TRBV30,.,.,TGTGCCTGGAGTAGGGACTGGTACAATGAGCAGTTCTTC,CAWSRDWYNEQFF
TRBJ2-1,TRBV27,TRBD2,.,TGTGCCAGCACCGCTAGCGGGAGCGATGAGCAGTTCTTC,CASTASGSDEQFF
TRBJ2-1,TRBV19,TRBD2,.,TGTGCCAGTGGGGTTGGCGGGAGTTATGAGCAGTTCTTC,CASGVGGSYEQFF
TRBJ2-1,TRBV9,TRBD2,.,TGTGCCAGCAGCACCGGACTAGCGTATGGTGAGCAGTTCTTC,CASSTGLAYGEQFF
TRBJ1-2,TRBV7-8,.,.,TGTGCCAGCAGCTTTCAACCGCGCGACAATGGCTACACCTTC,CASSFQPRDNGYTF
TRBJ2-5,TRBV5-1,.,once,TGCGCCAGCAGCTTAGGAACAGGGATAGAGACCCAGTACTTC,CASSLGTGIETQYF
TRBJ1-1,TRBV5-1,.,.,TGCGCCAGCAGCTTGGGGGGGACAAAAGAAGCTTTCTTT,CASSLGGTKEAFF
TRBJ2-7,TRBV6-1,TRBD2,once,TGTGCCAGCAGTGCGGCGCCTTGGACTAGCGATGGTGGGGAGCAGTACTTC,CASSAAPWTSDGGEQYF
TRBJ1-2,TRBV28,TRBD1,.,TGTGCCAGCAGTTCCGGCAGGGGGCCCTACGAAACCTATGGCTACACCTTC,CASSSGRGPYETYGYTF
TRBJ2-7,TRBV7-9,TRBD2,.,TGTGCCAGCAGTGCCGGGACTAGCGATCCCGAGCAGTACTTC,CASSAGTSDPEQYF
TRBJ2-3,TRBV5-1,.,.,TGCGCCAGCAGCTCCGCAGGGGTGGGCAGGGATACGCAGTATTTT,CASSSAGVGRDTQYF
TRBJ2-2,TRBV10-2,TRBD2,.,TGCGCCAGCAGTGAGAGCCTAGCGGGAAACCCCACCGGGGAGCTGTTTTTT,CASSESLAGNPTGELFF
TRBJ2-3,TRBV30,.,.,TGTGCCTGGAGAGAGGGGGGGTGGCCAAGGCAGTATTTT,CAWREGGWPRQYF
TRBJ2-3,TRBV24-1,.,.,TGTGCCACCAGTGATTTCCGAGACACCGGCACAGATACGCAGTATTTT,CATSDFRDTGTDTQYF
TRBJ2-7,TRBV6-1,TRBD1,.,TGTGCCAGCAGTGAACAGGGGGAATACGAGCAGTACTTC,CASSEQGEYEQYF
TRBJ2-3,TRBV6-5,.,.,TGTGCCAGCAGTTCAGTTCCCCCCCCCACAGATACGCAGTATTTT,CASSSVPPPTDTQYF
TRBJ1-5,TRBV7-9,.,once,TGTGCCAGCAGCTTAGATGACAGACTCCCTAGCAATCAGCCCCAGCATTTT,CASSLDDRLPSNQPQHF
TRBJ1-5,TRBV19,TRBD1,.,TGTGCCAGTAGGCCGACAGGGAGCAATCAGCCCCAGCATTTT,CASRPTGSNQPQHF
TRBJ2-1,TRBV29-1,.,.,TGCAGCGCCCTGGCATACAATGAGCAGTTCTTC,CSALAYNEQFF
TRBJ2-1,TRBV6-1,TRBD2,.,TGTGCCAGCAGTGAAGGGGCGGGAGGGCCCGATGAGCAGTTCTTC,CASSEGAGGPDEQFF
TRBJ2-7,TRBV9,.,.,TGTGCCAGCAGCGTAGGAAGGACAGAGAGCTACGAGCAGTACTTC,CASSVGRTESYEQYF
TRBJ2-2,TRBV7-9,.,.,.,CASSWTSGTPGSCFF
TRBJ1-2,TRBV2,.,few,TGTGCCAGCAGTGAAGAAGGGGGCTATGGCTACACCTTC,CASSEEGGYGYTF
TRBJ2-2,TRBV5-6,.,.,TGTGCCAGCAGCTTGGGGACTCTGGACACCGGGGAGCTGTTTTTT,CASSLGTLDTGELFF
TRBJ2-1,TRBV7-8,.,.,TGTGCCAGCAGTTCACCACAGGTTCACAATGAGCAGTTCTTC,CASSSPQVHNEQFF
TRBJ1-5,TRBV10-3,.,few,TGTGCCATCAGTGAGTCTGCGGATAGCAATCAGCCCCAGCATTTT,CAISESADSNQPQHF
TRBJ2-2,TRBV11-2,TRBD1,.,TGTGCCAGCAGCTGGGTCAGGGGGCAGGTCGGGGAGCTGTTTTTT,CASSWVRGQVGELFF
TRBJ1-1,TRBV7-8,.,.,TGTGCCAGCAGCTTAACCGGGACACGGAACGTTGAAGCTTTCTTT,CASSLTGTRNVEAFF